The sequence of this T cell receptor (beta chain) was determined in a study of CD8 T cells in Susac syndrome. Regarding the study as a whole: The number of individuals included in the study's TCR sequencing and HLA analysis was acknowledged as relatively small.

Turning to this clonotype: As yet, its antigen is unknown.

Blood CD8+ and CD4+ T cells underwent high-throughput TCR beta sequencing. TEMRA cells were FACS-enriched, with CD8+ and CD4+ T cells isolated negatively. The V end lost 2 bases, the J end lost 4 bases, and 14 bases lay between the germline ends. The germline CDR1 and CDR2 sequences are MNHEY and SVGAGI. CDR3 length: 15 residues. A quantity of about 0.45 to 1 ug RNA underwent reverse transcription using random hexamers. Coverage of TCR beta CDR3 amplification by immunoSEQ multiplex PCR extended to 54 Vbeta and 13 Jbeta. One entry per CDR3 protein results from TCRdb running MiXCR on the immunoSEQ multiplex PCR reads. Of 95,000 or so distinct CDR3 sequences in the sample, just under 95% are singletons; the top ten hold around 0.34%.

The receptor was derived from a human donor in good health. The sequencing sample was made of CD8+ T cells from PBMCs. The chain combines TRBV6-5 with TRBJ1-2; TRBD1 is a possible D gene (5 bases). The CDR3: CASSYAGDGAYGYTF. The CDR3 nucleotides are TGTGCCAGCAGTTACGCTGGGGACGGCGCCTATGGCTACACCTTC.